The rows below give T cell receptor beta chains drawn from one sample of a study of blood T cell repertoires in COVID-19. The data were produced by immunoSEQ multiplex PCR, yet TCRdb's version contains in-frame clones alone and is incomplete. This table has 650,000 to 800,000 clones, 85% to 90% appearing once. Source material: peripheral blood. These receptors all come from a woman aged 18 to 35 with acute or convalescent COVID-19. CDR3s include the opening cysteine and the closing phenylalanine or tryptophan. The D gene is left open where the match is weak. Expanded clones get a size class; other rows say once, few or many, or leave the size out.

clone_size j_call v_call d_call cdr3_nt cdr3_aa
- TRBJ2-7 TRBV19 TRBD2 TGTGCCAGTAGTGGCGGGGAGGGGAGCTCCTACGAGCAGTACTTC CASSGGEGSSYEQYF
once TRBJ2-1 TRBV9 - TGTGCCAGCAGCGAGAGAGGGGACTTGGGAGGCAATGAGCAGTTCTTC CASSERGDLGGNEQFF
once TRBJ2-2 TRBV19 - TGTGCCAGTAGTACACCCAATTACCGGGACGGGGGTTTCGGGGAGCTGTTTTTT CASSTPNYRDGGFGELFF
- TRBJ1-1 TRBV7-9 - TGTGCCAGCAGCTTCCCGCGAGGGCTGAACACTGAAGCTTTCTTT CASSFPRGLNTEAFF
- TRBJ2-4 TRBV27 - TGTGCCAGCAGATTACAGGGAATGGCCAAAAACATTCAGTACTTC CASRLQGMAKNIQYF
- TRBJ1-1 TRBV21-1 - TGTGCCAGCAGCGCACAGGGGAGAGGCCAGCCCCAAGCTTTCTTT CASSAQGRGQPQAFF
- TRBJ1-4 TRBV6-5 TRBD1 TGTGCCAGCAGTTATACTCGGACAGGGGATGAAAAACTGTTTTTT CASSYTRTGDEKLFF
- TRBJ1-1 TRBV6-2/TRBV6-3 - TGTGCCAGCAGTTACTCGAGGGGGTTGAACACTGAAGCTTTCTTT CASSYSRGLNTEAFF
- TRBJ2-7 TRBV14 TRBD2 TGTGCCAGCAGCCAACGGACTAGCTCCTACGAGCAGTACTTC CASSQRTSSYEQYF
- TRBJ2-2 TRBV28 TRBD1 TGTGCCAGCATCGGATCCTGGACAGGGAGAACCGGGGAGCTGTTTTTT CASIGSWTGRTGELFF
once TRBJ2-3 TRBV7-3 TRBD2 TGTGCCAGCAGCTTAAGACCAGCGGGGTTCACTACGCAGTATTTT CASSLRPAGFTTQYF
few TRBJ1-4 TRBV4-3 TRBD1 TGCGCCAGCAGCCAAGTTGGTGGACAGGGAGGAGAAAAACTGTTTTTT CASSQVGGQGGEKLFF
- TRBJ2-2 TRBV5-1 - TGCGCCAGCAGCGCACAGGGCACCGGGGAGCTGTTTTTT CASSAQGTGELFF
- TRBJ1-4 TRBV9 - TGTGCCAGCAGCCCCGGGCGGGCTGCTAATGAAAAACTGTTTTTT CASSPGRAANEKLFF
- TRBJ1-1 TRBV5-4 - TGTGCCAGCAGCTTGGGTACAGGGAGGAACACTGAAGCTTTCTTT CASSLGTGRNTEAFF
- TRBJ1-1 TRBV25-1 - TGTGCCAGCAGTTTTACGAACTTGAACACTGAAGCTTTCTTT CASSFTNLNTEAFF
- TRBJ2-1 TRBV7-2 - TGTGCCAGCAGCTTAGCCCGACTAGGGGCCTACAATGAGCAGTTCTTC CASSLARLGAYNEQFF
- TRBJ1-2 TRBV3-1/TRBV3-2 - TGTGCCAGCAGCCGAGGGCGTAGCGGAGGCTACACCTTC CASSRGRSGGYTF
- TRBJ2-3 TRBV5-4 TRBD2 TGTGCCAGCAGCCGGACTAGCGGGGGGGCCGGAGATACGCAGTATTTT CASSRTSGGAGDTQYF
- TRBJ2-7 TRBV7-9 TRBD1 TGTGCCAGCAGCCCCCTAATAGGGACAGCCTACGAGCAGTACTTC CASSPLIGTAYEQYF
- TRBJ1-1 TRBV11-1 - TGTGCCAGCAGCCTCAACGTGATGGCGGGCCCTGAAGCTTTCTTT CASSLNVMAGPEAFF
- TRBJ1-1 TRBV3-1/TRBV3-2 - TGTGCCAGCAGCCAAGAACCGCGGGTAGGCACTGAAGCTTTCTTT CASSQEPRVGTEAFF
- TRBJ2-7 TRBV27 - TGTGCCAGCAGTTTATCGGGGGCGGGGGTCTCCTACGAGCAGTACTTC CASSLSGAGVSYEQYF
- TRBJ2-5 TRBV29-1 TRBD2 TGCAGCGTTGTTCGCGGGGGAGAGACCCAGTACTTC CSVVRGGETQYF
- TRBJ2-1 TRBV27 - TGTGCCAGCAGTTCTGCATACGAGGAGGGCGCCTACAATGAGCAGTTCTTC CASSSAYEEGAYNEQFF
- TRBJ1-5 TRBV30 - TGTGCCTGGAGCTTGGGGGGGGGCAATCAGCCCCAGCATTTT CAWSLGGGNQPQHF
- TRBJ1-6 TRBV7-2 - TGTGCCAGCAGCCTCTACAAACGACAGAACGGAAAGCATAATTCACCCCTCCACTTT CASSLYKRQNGKHNSPLHF
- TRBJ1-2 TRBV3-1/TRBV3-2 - TGTGCCAGCAGCCAAGAGGGCCGGCCTCTCTATGGCTACACCTTC CASSQEGRPLYGYTF
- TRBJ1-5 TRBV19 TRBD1 TGTGCCAGTACTCCGGGACAGGGGGCTCAGCCCCAGCATTTT CASTPGQGAQPQHF
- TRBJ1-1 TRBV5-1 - TGCGCCAGCAGCGCTCTCCCGGACAACTCCTACCACTCTGAAGCTTTCTTT CASSALPDNSYHSEAFF
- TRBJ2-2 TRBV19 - TGTGCCAGTCAGGGACAACAGAACACCGGGGAGCTGTTTTTT CASQGQQNTGELFF
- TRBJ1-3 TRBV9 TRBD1 TGTGCCAGCAGCGCTGCGGGACAGAGCCACACCATATATTTT CASSAAGQSHTIYF
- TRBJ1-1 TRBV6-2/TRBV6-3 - TGTGCCAGCAGTTGGACCGGGGTCACTGAAGCTTTCTTT CASSWTGVTEAFF